This T cell receptor beta chain was identified in a study of shared clonotypes between healthy human individuals (dated by TCRdb to between 2020 and 2021). About the study as a whole: A few men and a couple of women, aged 18 to 49 years, made up the cohort. The study deeply sequenced blood TCR repertoires of five healthy adults to estimate repertoire size and the extent of clonotype sharing between individuals. For each donor, CD4 naive and CD4 memory were each given three plates, CD8 naive was given two plates, and CD8 memory was given one plate. Between about 0.9 and 9 billion PBMCs per donor were obtained by leukapheresis. To increase sequencing depth and limit assay-specific biases, TCR repertoire library preparation and sequencing were carried out by different laboratories using diverse techniques. General findings and caveats noted by the study authors: Across a handful of donors, approximately 5% of naive CD4, approximately 3.6% of naive CD8, approximately 2.5% of memory CD4, and 0.4% of memory CD8 clonotypes were shared. Rarefaction of sorted-subset datasets indicated incomplete sequencing despite the large sequencing depth. Compared with non-shared clonotypes, clonotypes shared by all four sorted-subset donors had higher generation probabilities. Naive subsets generally had larger estimated clonotype richness than memory subsets did. Because the study included a small number of donors, the genetic and exposure-history diversity represented was limited. Pairwise subsampling indicated that sequencing depth was expected to affect the degree of clonotype sharing among donors. Only blood was sampled, and tissue TCR repertoires likely differ from those in blood.

Using the deep immunoSEQ assay, multiplex PCR amplified TCR CDR3 regions from genomic DNA. Extracted genomic DNA from each cell subset was distributed evenly across all wells of several immunoSEQ 96-well plates, and each plate was treated as a replicate. Each replicate PCR for sorted subsets received about 220 ng genomic DNA, equal to some 32,000 T cell genomes. The purified libraries were quantified using a Qubit 3.0 fluorometer, sized with a Bioanalyzer 2100, and then quantified again using the KAPA Library Quantification kit. A separate single-read 150-cycle Illumina NextSeq 550 flow cell was used to sequence each immunoSEQ 96-well plate. The paper's processing steps were these. The immunoSEQ output contained only junctional sequences without quality scores, so filtering could not match that applied to full-length reads. To assign V/J genes and CDR3, sequences were annotated against IMGT germline references using PyIR, a Python wrapper for IgBLAST v1.9. Any read was removed if the V/J assignment was weak (E-value above 1e-6), the CDR3 was missing, or the read contained stop codons, out-of-frame junctions, or ambiguous translated residues. V3J clonotypes were defined as sequences sharing the same inferred V gene, J gene, and CDR3 amino acid sequence. Percentage overlap between repertoires was calculated by dividing the number of shared unique clonotypes by the size of the smaller repertoire. Three approaches were used to assess repertoire richness: RTK rarefaction, the Chao1 estimator, and Recon v2.1 estimates of unobserved clonotypes. OLGA was used to compute generation probabilities for all TCRbeta clonotypes that the gDNA method yielded from several donors. TCRdb obtained this table from immuneACCESS and retained in-frame rearrangements with V and J assigned. These tables miss some clones; where compared with another copy, unresolved V genes account for less than half of the shortfall, and the remainder is unexplained. The DNA was the basis for D and trimming; V, J and clone size are from that table. For this sample there are 1,400,000 or so clones; roughly 98.5% appear just once. The leading ten clones occupy about 0.34% of the sample.

A word on this clone: Its antigen has not been determined. Nothing much larger sits one base from this clone, and base qualities are not available.

The donors were healthy, HIV-negative adults with no recently reported acute infections or vaccinations. Every donor was a Caucasian adult residing in Nashville, Tennessee, USA. CD4+ T cells were enriched through magnetic negative selection, after which naive cells were positively selected on CD45RA and the remaining negative fraction served as the memory subset. Blood was obtained by leukapheresis, after which PBMCs were separated by Ficoll-Histopaque density gradient centrifugation and cryopreserved in liquid nitrogen vapor phase. Analytical flow cytometry was used to check the purity and quantity of each magnetically sorted T cell population. From each sorted fraction, genomic DNA was isolated and quantified by UV absorbance on a Nanodrop 2000c. CDR1 and CDR2, looked up from the germline V gene, are SGHVS and FQNEAQ. Reading from cysteine to phenylalanine, the CDR3 counts 14 amino acids. CDR3 DNA is the only sequence kept; it has 42 bases, read in frame from the first base. The trim is 1 base for V and 2 bases for J, with a gap of 7 bases between the germline ends.

Recombination connected TRBV7-8 to TRBJ2-3, with no D gene named confidently. The source of this sequence is a man aged 25 to 45 in good health. What was sequenced was naive CD4+ T cells sorted from blood. What this sample's cell subset or site label stands for: CD45RA+ positively selected. The CDR3 protein is CASSLVSYTDTQYF. The sequenced DNA: TGTGCCAGCAGCTTAGTATCGTACACAGATACGCAGTATTTT.